Listed below are T cell receptor beta chains from one sample, sequenced in a study of technical replicates of blood from a handful of donors. Using immunoSEQ multiplex PCR, the repertoire was profiled, and TCRdb retains in-frame clones only, with some absent. The sample lists tens of thousands of clones; approximately 94% were seen once. Sequenced sample: T cells isolated from PBMCs. These receptors all come from a human donor in good health. Each CDR3 is given with its conserved first and last residue. The D gene is left open where the match is weak. The size field is filled for only some rows; it gives once, few, many or a size class.

v_call: TRBV27; d_call: -; clone_size: -; j_call: TRBJ1-6; cdr3_aa: CASSYVGQSPLHF; cdr3_nt: TGTGCCAGCAGTTACGTGGGGCAGTCGCCCCTCCACTTT
v_call: TRBV5-8; d_call: -; clone_size: -; j_call: TRBJ2-2; cdr3_aa: CASSLAALNTGELFF; cdr3_nt: TGTGCCAGCAGCTTAGCGGCCTTGAACACCGGGGAGCTGTTTTTT
v_call: TRBV7-2; d_call: TRBD2; clone_size: -; j_call: TRBJ2-1; cdr3_aa: CASSPSSGSSYNEQFF; cdr3_nt: TGTGCCAGCAGCCCCAGTAGCGGGAGCTCCTACAATGAGCAGTTCTTC
v_call: TRBV5-1; d_call: TRBD1; clone_size: -; j_call: TRBJ2-7; cdr3_aa: CASSLDSPDRGRSSLYF; cdr3_nt: TGCGCCAGCAGCTTGGACTCCCCCGACAGGGGGCGCTCCTCCTTGTACTTC
v_call: TRBV28; d_call: -; clone_size: once; j_call: TRBJ1-5; cdr3_aa: CASSTFTGHYYSNQPQHF; cdr3_nt: TGTGCCAGCAGCACCTTCACAGGACACTATTATAGCAATCAGCCCCAGCATTTT
v_call: TRBV2; d_call: -; clone_size: -; j_call: TRBJ2-7; cdr3_aa: CASRASGTYEQYF; cdr3_nt: TGTGCCAGCAGGGCCTCGGGAACCTACGAGCAGTACTTC
v_call: TRBV6-5; d_call: TRBD2; clone_size: -; j_call: TRBJ2-1; cdr3_aa: CASSYQSGAEQFF; cdr3_nt: TGTGCCAGCAGTTATCAAAGCGGGGCTGAGCAGTTCTTC
v_call: TRBV5-1; d_call: TRBD1; clone_size: -; j_call: TRBJ2-3; cdr3_aa: CASSLDQQGASTDTQYF; cdr3_nt: TGCGCCAGCAGCTTAGACCAACAGGGGGCGAGCACAGATACGCAGTATTTT
v_call: TRBV2; d_call: -; clone_size: -; j_call: TRBJ2-3; cdr3_aa: CASSFTDTQYF; cdr3_nt: TGTGCCAGCAGCTTTACAGATACGCAGTATTTT
v_call: TRBV10-2; d_call: -; clone_size: -; j_call: TRBJ1-2; cdr3_aa: CASSARVQYYGYTF; cdr3_nt: TGCGCCAGCAGTGCCCGGGTCCAATACTATGGCTACACCTTC
v_call: TRBV5-4; d_call: TRBD1; clone_size: -; j_call: TRBJ2-7; cdr3_aa: CASSVGQGAYEQYF; cdr3_nt: TGTGCCAGCAGCGTTGGACAGGGGGCCTACGAGCAGTACTTC
v_call: TRBV15; d_call: TRBD1; clone_size: -; j_call: TRBJ2-7; cdr3_aa: CATSRDTGTVYEQYF; cdr3_nt: TGTGCCACCAGCAGAGATACCGGGACAGTCTACGAGCAGTACTTC
v_call: TRBV10-2; d_call: -; clone_size: -; j_call: TRBJ2-5; cdr3_aa: CASSAWAGQETQYF; cdr3_nt: TGCGCCAGCAGTGCGTGGGCGGGGCAAGAGACCCAGTACTTC
v_call: TRBV9; d_call: -; clone_size: -; j_call: TRBJ1-2; cdr3_aa: CASSVVGDGYTF; cdr3_nt: TGTGCCAGCAGCGTAGTAGGGGATGGCTACACCTTC
v_call: TRBV15; d_call: TRBD2; clone_size: -; j_call: TRBJ2-1; cdr3_aa: CATSRKKPGLGHFGRSYNEQFF; cdr3_nt: TGTGCCACCAGCAGAAAAAAACCGGGACTAGGCCATTTCGGGCGCTCCTACAATGAGCAGTTCTTC
v_call: TRBV2; d_call: TRBD1; clone_size: -; j_call: TRBJ2-3; cdr3_aa: CAGTGEIVGSADTQYF; cdr3_nt: TGTGCTGGGACAGGGGAAATCGTTGGTAGCGCAGATACGCAGTATTTT
v_call: TRBV4-1; d_call: -; clone_size: -; j_call: TRBJ2-7; cdr3_aa: CASSQESSLIYEQYF; cdr3_nt: TGCGCCAGCAGCCAAGAGAGCTCCCTCATTTACGAGCAGTACTTC
v_call: TRBV18; d_call: -; clone_size: -; j_call: TRBJ1-1; cdr3_aa: CASSPLGGSETEAFF; cdr3_nt: TGTGCCAGCTCACCCTTAGGGGGTTCGGAGACTGAAGCTTTCTTT
v_call: TRBV5-1; d_call: -; clone_size: -; j_call: TRBJ2-3; cdr3_aa: CASSPVQADTQYF; cdr3_nt: TGCGCCAGCAGCCCCGTACAGGCAGATACGCAGTATTTT
v_call: TRBV29-1; d_call: -; clone_size: -; j_call: TRBJ1-5; cdr3_aa: CSVVGAYGQPQHF; cdr3_nt: TGCAGCGTTGTTGGGGCCTATGGACAGCCCCAGCATTTT
v_call: TRBV25-1; d_call: -; clone_size: -; j_call: TRBJ1-1; cdr3_aa: CASSDRITGEPNTEAFF; cdr3_nt: TGTGCCAGCAGTGACCGTATAACGGGGGAGCCGAACACTGAAGCTTTCTTT
v_call: TRBV30; d_call: -; clone_size: -; j_call: TRBJ1-2; cdr3_aa: CAWRSYAGNYGYTF; cdr3_nt: TGTGCCTGGAGGTCCTACGCAGGGAACTATGGCTACACCTTC
v_call: TRBV9; d_call: TRBD1; clone_size: once; j_call: TRBJ2-7; cdr3_aa: CASSSGQGRDEQYF; cdr3_nt: TGTGCCAGCAGCTCAGGACAGGGGAGGGACGAGCAGTACTTC
v_call: TRBV28; d_call: TRBD2; clone_size: -; j_call: TRBJ2-1; cdr3_aa: CASLRLADYNEQFF; cdr3_nt: TGTGCCAGCCTCCGGCTAGCGGACTACAATGAGCAGTTCTTC
v_call: TRBV11-1; d_call: -; clone_size: -; j_call: TRBJ1-1; cdr3_aa: CASSLSVADTEAFF; cdr3_nt: TGTGCCAGCAGCTTAAGTGTAGCGGACACTGAAGCTTTCTTT
v_call: TRBV5-4; d_call: TRBD2; clone_size: -; j_call: TRBJ2-1; cdr3_aa: CATPGGNDRSYNEQFF; cdr3_nt: TGTGCCACCCCCGGGGGGAACGACCGCTCCTACAATGAGCAGTTCTTC
v_call: TRBV2; d_call: TRBD1; clone_size: -; j_call: TRBJ1-1; cdr3_aa: CASTKDRMNTEAFF; cdr3_nt: TGTGCCAGCACTAAGGACAGGATGAACACTGAAGCTTTCTTT
v_call: TRBV30; d_call: -; clone_size: -; j_call: TRBJ2-2; cdr3_aa: CAWNRGYSTGELFF; cdr3_nt: TGTGCCTGGAATAGAGGGTATAGCACCGGGGAGCTGTTTTTT
v_call: TRBV11-3; d_call: TRBD2; clone_size: -; j_call: TRBJ2-3; cdr3_aa: CASRSGTSVTDTQYF; cdr3_nt: TGTGCCAGCAGGTCCGGGACTAGCGTAACAGATACGCAGTATTTT